This T cell receptor (beta chain) appears in the sequencing data of a study of CD8+ T cells in alopecia areata. Study-wide findings and caveats: Scalp samples also contribute reads from the resident alphabeta T cells found in normal skin. Higher clonality was seen in lesional scalp than in normal scalp, especially in alopecia totalis/universalis.

Extracted RNA was reverse transcribed into cDNA, the sequencing template. This table comes from immunoSEQ multiplex PCR, and its TCRdb copy is limited to in-frame clones, with some not included. The sample carries roughly 59,000 clones, approximately 45% recorded once. The CDR3 consists of 13 residues. Germline lookup yields CDR1 SGHDN and CDR2 FVKESK. V was pared by 1 base and J by 6 bases, with 9 bases between. PBMC-derived CD4+ and CD8+ T cells were sorted. This clone was found a few times. Its antigen is not identified. This sequence joins TRBV14 and TRBJ1-1; D remains unclear. The receptor's source is a human donor with alopecia areata. The sequenced sample was CD8+ T cells sorted from blood, obtained at week 0. The chain's CDR3 is CASSQALRSEAFF. The CDR3 region has the DNA TGTGCCAGCAGCCAAGCTCTGCGGTCTGAAGCTTTCTTT. Full variable domain (outside the CDR3, taken from reference TRBV14 and TRBJ1-1): EAGVTQFPSHSVIEKGQTVTLRCDPISGHDNLYWYRRVMGKEIKFLLHFVKESKQDESGMPNNRFLAERTGGTYSTLKVQPAELEDSGVYFCASSQALRSEAFFGQGTRLTVV.